There are a few counts of the clone carrying this T cell receptor (beta chain). Preparation of the TCRbeta library was carried out with unique molecular identifiers. TCRdb itself ran the PCR reads through MiXCR, one entry per CDR3 protein. The sample lists some 300,000 distinct CDR3 sequences; about 9.3% were seen once. This entry is derived from a study of T-cell reconstitution after alpha-beta-depleted transplantation in children. CDR1 and CDR2 from the germline V gene are SEHNR and FQNEAQ (reference sequence). V shed 3 bases and J shed 4 bases, with 19 bases lying between them. The CDR3 is 16 amino acids.

This chain connects TRBV7-9 to TRBJ2-7, with D possibly called TRBD1 or TRBD2 (5 bases each). The sample in question was PBMCs from the stem cell graft donor, obtained from the stem cell graft. The TCR sequence derives from a human donor who donated a stem cell graft to a child with acute lymphoblastic leukemia. This CDR3 reads CASSFGGWGTRYEQYF. CDR3 sequence (DNA): TGTGCCAGCAGCTTTGGGGGTTGGGGTACGCGTTACGAGCAGTACTTC.